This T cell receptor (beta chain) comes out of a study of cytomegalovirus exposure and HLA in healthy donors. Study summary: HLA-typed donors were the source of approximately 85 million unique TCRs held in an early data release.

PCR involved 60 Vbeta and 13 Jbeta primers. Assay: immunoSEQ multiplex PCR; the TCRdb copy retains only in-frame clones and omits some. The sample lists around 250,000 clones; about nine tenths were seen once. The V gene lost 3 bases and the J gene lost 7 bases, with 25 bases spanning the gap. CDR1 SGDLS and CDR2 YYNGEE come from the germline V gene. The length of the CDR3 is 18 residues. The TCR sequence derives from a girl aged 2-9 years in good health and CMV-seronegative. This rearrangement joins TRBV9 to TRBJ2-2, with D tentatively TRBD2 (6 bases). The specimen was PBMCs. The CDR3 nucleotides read TGTGCCAGCAGCGGGGACTTTTTACTTACCCCCCGTCACGGGGAGCTGTTTTTT. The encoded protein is CASSGDFLLTPRHGELFF.